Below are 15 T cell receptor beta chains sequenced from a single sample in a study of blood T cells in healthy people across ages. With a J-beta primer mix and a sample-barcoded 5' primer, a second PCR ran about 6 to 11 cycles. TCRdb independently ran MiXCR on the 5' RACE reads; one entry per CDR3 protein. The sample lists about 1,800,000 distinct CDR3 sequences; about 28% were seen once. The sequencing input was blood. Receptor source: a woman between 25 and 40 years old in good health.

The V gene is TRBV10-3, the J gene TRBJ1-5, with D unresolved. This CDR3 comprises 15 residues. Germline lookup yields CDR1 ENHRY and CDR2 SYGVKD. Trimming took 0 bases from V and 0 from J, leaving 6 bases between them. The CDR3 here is CAISESADSNQPQHF. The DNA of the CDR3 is TGTGCCATCAGTGAGTCGGCAGATAGCAATCAGCCCCAGCATTTT.

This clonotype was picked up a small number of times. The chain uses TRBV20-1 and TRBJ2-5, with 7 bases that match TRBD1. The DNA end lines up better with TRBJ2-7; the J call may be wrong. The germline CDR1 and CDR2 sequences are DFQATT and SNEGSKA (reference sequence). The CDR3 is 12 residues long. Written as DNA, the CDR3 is TGCAGTGCTAGAGTGACAGGGTTCGAGCAGTACTTC. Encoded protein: CSARVTGFEQYF.

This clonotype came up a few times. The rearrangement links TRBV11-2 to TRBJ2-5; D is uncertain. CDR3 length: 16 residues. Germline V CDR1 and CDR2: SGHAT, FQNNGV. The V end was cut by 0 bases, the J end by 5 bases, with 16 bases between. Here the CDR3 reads CASSLELGRERETQYF. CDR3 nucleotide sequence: TGTGCCAGCAGCTTAGAGTTAGGGCGTGAGAGGGAGACCCAGTACTTC. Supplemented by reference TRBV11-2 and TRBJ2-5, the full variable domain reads EAGVAQSPRYKIIEKRQSVAFWCNPISGHATLYWYQQILGQGPKLLIQFQNNGVVDDSQLPKDRFSAERLKGVDSTLKIQPAKLEDSAVYLCASSLELGRERETQYFGPGTRLLVL.

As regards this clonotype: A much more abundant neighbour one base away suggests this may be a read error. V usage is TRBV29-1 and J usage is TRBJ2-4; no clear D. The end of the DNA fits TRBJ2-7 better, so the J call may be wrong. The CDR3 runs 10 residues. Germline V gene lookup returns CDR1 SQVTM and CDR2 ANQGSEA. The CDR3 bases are TGCAGCGTTGTGACGGGCGAGCAGTACTTC. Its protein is CSVVTGEQYF.

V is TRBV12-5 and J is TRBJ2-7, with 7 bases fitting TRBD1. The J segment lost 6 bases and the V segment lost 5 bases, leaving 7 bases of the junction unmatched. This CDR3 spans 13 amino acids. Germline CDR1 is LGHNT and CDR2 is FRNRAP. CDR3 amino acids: CASGLDRDCEQYF. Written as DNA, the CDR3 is TGTGCTAGTGGTCTAGACAGGGATTGCGAGCAGTACTTC.

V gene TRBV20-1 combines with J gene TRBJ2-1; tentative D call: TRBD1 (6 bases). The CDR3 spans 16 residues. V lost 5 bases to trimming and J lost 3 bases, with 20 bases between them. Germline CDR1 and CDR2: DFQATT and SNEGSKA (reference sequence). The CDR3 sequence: CSAGGQGWSGYNEQFF. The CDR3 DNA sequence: TGCAGTGCTGGGGGCCAAGGATGGAGTGGCTACAATGAGCAGTTCTTC.

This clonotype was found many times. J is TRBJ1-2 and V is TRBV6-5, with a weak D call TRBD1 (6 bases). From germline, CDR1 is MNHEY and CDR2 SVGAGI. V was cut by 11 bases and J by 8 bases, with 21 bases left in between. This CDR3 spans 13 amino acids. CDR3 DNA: TGTGCCTCTCAACGTGGGGGCAGTCAAGGCTACACCTTC. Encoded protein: CASQRGGSQGYTF.

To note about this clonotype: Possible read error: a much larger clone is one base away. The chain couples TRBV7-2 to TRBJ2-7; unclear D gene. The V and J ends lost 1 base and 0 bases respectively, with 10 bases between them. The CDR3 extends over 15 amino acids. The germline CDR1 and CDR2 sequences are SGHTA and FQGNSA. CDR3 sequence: CASSLGRSLSYEQYF. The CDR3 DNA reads TGTGCCAGCAGCTTAGGTCGCAGCCTCTCCTACGAGCAGTACTTC.

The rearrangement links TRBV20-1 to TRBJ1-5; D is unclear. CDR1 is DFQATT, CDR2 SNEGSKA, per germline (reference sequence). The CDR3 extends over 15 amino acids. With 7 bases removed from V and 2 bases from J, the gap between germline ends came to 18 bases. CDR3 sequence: CSVIRDRVGNQPQHF. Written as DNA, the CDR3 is TGCAGTGTTATTAGAGATAGGGTGGGCAATCAGCCCCAGCATTTT.

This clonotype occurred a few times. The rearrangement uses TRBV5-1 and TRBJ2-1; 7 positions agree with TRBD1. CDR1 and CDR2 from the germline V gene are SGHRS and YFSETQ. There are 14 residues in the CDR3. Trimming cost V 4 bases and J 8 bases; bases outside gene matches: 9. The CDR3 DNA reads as TGCGCCAGCAGCCAGAGACAGGGTGTGGATGAGCAGTTCTTC. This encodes CASSQRQGVDEQFF.

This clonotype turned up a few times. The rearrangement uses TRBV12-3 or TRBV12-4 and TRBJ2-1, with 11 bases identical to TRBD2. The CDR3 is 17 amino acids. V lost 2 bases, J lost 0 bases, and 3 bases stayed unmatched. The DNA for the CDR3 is TGTGCCAGCAGTTTAAGGACTAGCGGGTACTCCTACAATGAGCAGTTCTTC. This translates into CASSLRTSGYSYNEQFF.

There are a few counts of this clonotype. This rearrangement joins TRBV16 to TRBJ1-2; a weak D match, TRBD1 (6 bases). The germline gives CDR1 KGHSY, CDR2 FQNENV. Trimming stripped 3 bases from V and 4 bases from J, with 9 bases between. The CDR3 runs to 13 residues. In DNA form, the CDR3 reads TGTGCCAGCAGCCAGGGGGCTCTCTATGGCTACACCTTC. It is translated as CASSQGALYGYTF.

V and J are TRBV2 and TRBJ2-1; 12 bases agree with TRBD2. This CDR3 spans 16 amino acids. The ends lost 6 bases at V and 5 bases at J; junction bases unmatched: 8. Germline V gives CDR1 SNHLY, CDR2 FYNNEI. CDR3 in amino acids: CASRATLAGGHNEQFF. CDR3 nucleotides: TGTGCCAGCAGAGCTACACTAGCGGGGGGCCACAATGAGCAGTTCTTC.

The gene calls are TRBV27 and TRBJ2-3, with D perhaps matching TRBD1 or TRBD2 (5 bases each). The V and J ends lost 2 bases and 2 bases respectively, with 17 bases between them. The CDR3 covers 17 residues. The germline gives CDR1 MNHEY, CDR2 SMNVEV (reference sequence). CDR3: CASSLSRGALLTDTQYF. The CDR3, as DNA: TGTGCCAGCAGTTTAAGTCGAGGGGCCCTCCTCACAGATACGCAGTATTTT.

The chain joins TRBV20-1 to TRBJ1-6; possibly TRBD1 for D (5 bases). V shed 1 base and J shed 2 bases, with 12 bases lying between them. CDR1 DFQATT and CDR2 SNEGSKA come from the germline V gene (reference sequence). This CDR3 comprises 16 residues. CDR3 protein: CSARGIGEAYNSPLHF. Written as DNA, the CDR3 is TGCAGTGCTAGAGGAATAGGGGAAGCCTATAATTCACCCCTCCACTTT.